A few counts support the clone carrying this T cell receptor (beta chain). The antigen is unknown. A multiplex PCR was run with 60 Vbeta primers and 13 Jbeta primers. Measured with immunoSEQ multiplex PCR; TCRdb has only the in-frame clones, and not every one. This table holds about 60,000 clones, around four fifths found once. Germline V gene data show CDR1 as MNHEY and CDR2 as SMNVEV (reference sequence). Unmatched junction bases numbered 5, after V lost 0 bases and J lost 3 bases. The CDR3 is 17 amino acids. The entry originates in a study of cytomegalovirus exposure and HLA in healthy donors. Study-wide results and caveats: Differences between HLA loci emerged in a later analysis of TCR association rates, with DRB1 most and HLA-C fewest.

Sequenced sample: PBMCs. The V call is TRBV27, the J call TRBJ1-4; 9 nucleotides line up with TRBD1. This clonotype was obtained from a woman younger than 45 in good health and CMV-seronegative. In nucleotides, the CDR3 is TGTGCCAGCAGTTTATCGACAGGGGGTGAGGCTAATGAAAAACTGTTTTTT. It codes for CASSLSTGGEANEKLFF.